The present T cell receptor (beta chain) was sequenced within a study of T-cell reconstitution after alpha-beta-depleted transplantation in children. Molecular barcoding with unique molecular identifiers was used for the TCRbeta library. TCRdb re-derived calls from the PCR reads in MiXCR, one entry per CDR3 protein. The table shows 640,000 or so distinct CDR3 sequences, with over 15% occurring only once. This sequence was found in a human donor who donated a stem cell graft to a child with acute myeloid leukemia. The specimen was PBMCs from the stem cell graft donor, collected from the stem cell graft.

The DNA of the CDR3 is TGCGCCAGCAGCCAAGATCCTAGTCCCAGTGCCCTAAGCAATCAGCCCCAGCATTTT. It is translated as CASSQDPSPSALSNQPQHF. The V call is TRBV4-3, the J call TRBJ1-5; D gene uncertain. Trimming left V 0 bases short and J 1 base short, with 19 bases between. The CDR3 runs to 19 residues. Germline assignment: CDR1 LGHNA and CDR2 YSLEER.